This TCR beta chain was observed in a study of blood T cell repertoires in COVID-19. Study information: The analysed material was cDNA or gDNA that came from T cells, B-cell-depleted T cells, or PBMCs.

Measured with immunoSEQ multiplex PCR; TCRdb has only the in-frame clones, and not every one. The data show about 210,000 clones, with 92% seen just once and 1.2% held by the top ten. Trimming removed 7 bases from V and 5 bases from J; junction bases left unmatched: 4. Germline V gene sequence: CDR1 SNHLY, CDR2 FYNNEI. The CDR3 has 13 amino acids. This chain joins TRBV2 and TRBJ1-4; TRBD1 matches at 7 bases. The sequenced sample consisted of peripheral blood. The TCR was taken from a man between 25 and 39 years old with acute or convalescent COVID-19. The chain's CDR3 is CASNRDRNEKLFF. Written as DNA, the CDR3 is TGTGCCAGCAATAGGGACAGAAATGAAAAACTGTTTTTT.